These T cell receptor beta chains were read from a single sample in a study of cytomegalovirus exposure and HLA in healthy donors. The repertoire was sequenced with immunoSEQ multiplex PCR; TCRdb's copy has only in-frame clones and lacks some. Counted here are 90,000 to 110,000 clones, 10% to 15% occurring once; the ten biggest clones make up approximately 15%. Sequencing was done on a sample of PBMCs. These receptors all come from a man aged 40-49 years in good health and CMV-seropositive. The CDR3 runs from the conserved cysteine through the conserved F or W. A D gene is named only where the DNA matches it firmly. Clone sizes are given selectively: once, few, many, or a class where the clone is expanded.

d_call: TRBD1
v_call: TRBV6-5
clone_size: NA
j_call: TRBJ2-3
cdr3_aa: CASSPTGVDTQYF
cdr3_nt: TGTGCCAGCAGCCCGACAGGGGTGGATACGCAGTATTTT

d_call: NA
v_call: TRBV18
clone_size: few
j_call: TRBJ2-1
cdr3_aa: CASSPPGLRGNGQFF
cdr3_nt: TGTGCCAGCTCGCCCCCGGGACTCCGAGGGAATGGGCAGTTCTTC

d_call: TRBD2
v_call: TRBV16
clone_size: NA
j_call: TRBJ2-7
cdr3_aa: CASSQSVPGLAGVEQYF
cdr3_nt: TGTGCCAGCAGCCAATCGGTCCCGGGCCTAGCGGGAGTCGAGCAGTACTTC

d_call: NA
v_call: TRBV19
clone_size: once
j_call: TRBJ1-5
cdr3_aa: CASSPDSNQPQHF
cdr3_nt: TGTGCCAGTAGTCCAGATAGCAATCAGCCCCAGCATTTT

d_call: TRBD2
v_call: TRBV7-2
clone_size: NA
j_call: TRBJ2-7
cdr3_aa: CASSLAASGSYEQYF
cdr3_nt: TGTGCCAGCAGCTTAGCGGCTAGCGGGTCCTACGAGCAGTACTTC

d_call: TRBD1
v_call: TRBV6-5
clone_size: few
j_call: TRBJ2-2
cdr3_aa: CASSGDSSNTGELFF
cdr3_nt: TGTGCCAGCAGTGGGGACAGCTCGAACACCGGGGAGCTGTTTTTT

d_call: TRBD1
v_call: TRBV15
clone_size: NA
j_call: TRBJ1-5
cdr3_aa: CATSKGDSRQPQHF
cdr3_nt: TGTGCCACCAGCAAGGGGGACAGCCGGCAGCCCCAGCATTTT

d_call: TRBD2
v_call: TRBV6-5
clone_size: NA
j_call: TRBJ2-1
cdr3_aa: CASSYAASGSDEQFF
cdr3_nt: TGTGCCAGCAGTTACGCGGCTAGCGGGAGCGATGAGCAGTTCTTC

d_call: TRBD2
v_call: TRBV5-1
clone_size: few
j_call: TRBJ2-7
cdr3_aa: CASSLGASGSDEQYF
cdr3_nt: TGCGCCAGCAGCTTGGGGGCTAGCGGGAGTGACGAGCAGTACTTC

d_call: TRBD1
v_call: TRBV7-9
clone_size: few
j_call: TRBJ1-2
cdr3_aa: CASSLEGQIYGYTF
cdr3_nt: TGTGCCAGCAGCTTGGAGGGACAGATCTATGGCTACACCTTC

d_call: TRBD2
v_call: TRBV5-1
clone_size: NA
j_call: TRBJ2-7
cdr3_aa: CASSFREGEQYF
cdr3_nt: TGCGCCAGCAGCTTTCGGGAGGGCGAGCAGTACTTC

d_call: NA
v_call: TRBV30
clone_size: few
j_call: TRBJ2-7
cdr3_aa: CAWNLGGSYEQYF
cdr3_nt: TGTGCCTGGAATCTAGGCGGCTCCTACGAGCAGTACTTC

d_call: TRBD2
v_call: TRBV12-5
clone_size: NA
j_call: TRBJ2-7
cdr3_aa: CASGPSGGGYEQYF
cdr3_nt: TGTGCTAGTGGTCCCAGCGGGGGAGGTTACGAGCAGTACTTC

d_call: TRBD1
v_call: TRBV5-1
clone_size: NA
j_call: TRBJ2-5
cdr3_aa: CASSPQGAGETQYF
cdr3_nt: TGCGCCAGCAGCCCACAGGGGGCGGGAGAGACCCAGTACTTC

d_call: NA
v_call: TRBV7-2
clone_size: few
j_call: TRBJ2-1
cdr3_aa: CASSLAAGSPSYNEQFF
cdr3_nt: TGTGCCAGCAGCTTAGCAGCGGGTTCCCCCTCCTACAATGAGCAGTTCTTC

d_call: TRBD1
v_call: TRBV25-1
clone_size: few
j_call: TRBJ1-4
cdr3_aa: CASSVPVEGTGDNEKLFF
cdr3_nt: TGTGCCAGCAGTGTGCCTGTGGAGGGGACAGGGGATAATGAAAAACTGTTTTTT

d_call: NA
v_call: TRBV9
clone_size: few
j_call: TRBJ2-7
cdr3_aa: CASSNRYGTYEQYF
cdr3_nt: TGTGCCAGCAGCAACCGCTACGGTACCTACGAGCAGTACTTC

d_call: TRBD2
v_call: TRBV11-2
clone_size: NA
j_call: TRBJ2-1
cdr3_aa: CASSLFPTGTSFDEQFF
cdr3_nt: TGTGCCAGCAGCTTATTTCCCACCGGGACTAGTTTCGATGAGCAGTTCTTC

d_call: TRBD1
v_call: TRBV6-5
clone_size: few
j_call: TRBJ2-2
cdr3_aa: CASKDRGAGELFF
cdr3_nt: TGTGCCAGCAAGGACAGGGGGGCCGGGGAGCTGTTTTTT

d_call: TRBD1
v_call: TRBV9
clone_size: NA
j_call: TRBJ2-7
cdr3_aa: CASGTGGPYEQYF
cdr3_nt: TGTGCCAGTGGGACAGGGGGTCCCTACGAGCAGTACTTC

d_call: NA
v_call: TRBV6-6
clone_size: few
j_call: TRBJ2-5
cdr3_aa: CASSYKRAAGLETQYF
cdr3_nt: TGTGCCAGCAGTTACAAGCGGGCGGCCGGGTTGGAGACCCAGTACTTC

d_call: NA
v_call: TRBV5-1
clone_size: few
j_call: TRBJ1-4
cdr3_aa: CASSPGTSNEKLFF
cdr3_nt: TGCGCCAGCAGCCCCGGGACAAGTAATGAAAAACTGTTTTTT

d_call: NA
v_call: TRBV5-1
clone_size: NA
j_call: TRBJ2-3
cdr3_aa: CASSLRPSSGTDTQYF
cdr3_nt: TGCGCCAGCAGCCTCAGGCCCTCCTCCGGCACAGATACGCAGTATTTT

d_call: TRBD2
v_call: TRBV7-3
clone_size: NA
j_call: TRBJ2-3
cdr3_aa: CASSLTPAGGGTDTQYF
cdr3_nt: TGTGCCAGCAGCTTAACCCCAGCGGGAGGCGGCACAGATACGCAGTATTTT

d_call: NA
v_call: TRBV5-1
clone_size: few
j_call: TRBJ2-3
cdr3_aa: CASSLVSGNTDTQYF
cdr3_nt: TGCGCCAGCAGCTTAGTATCGGGAAACACAGATACGCAGTATTTT

d_call: TRBD2
v_call: TRBV9
clone_size: few
j_call: TRBJ2-7
cdr3_aa: CASSVSSLAGIYEQYF
cdr3_nt: TGTGCCAGCAGCGTAAGTAGCCTAGCGGGGATCTACGAGCAGTACTTC

d_call: TRBD1
v_call: TRBV10-3
clone_size: NA
j_call: TRBJ1-1
cdr3_aa: CAISGGQGESSAFF
cdr3_nt: TGTGCCATCAGTGGAGGACAGGGGGAAAGTTCAGCTTTCTTT

d_call: NA
v_call: TRBV2
clone_size: NA
j_call: TRBJ2-2
cdr3_aa: CASSESRTPNTGELFF
cdr3_nt: TGTGCCAGCAGTGAGTCGCGGACTCCGAACACCGGGGAGCTGTTTTTT

d_call: TRBD1
v_call: TRBV28
clone_size: NA
j_call: TRBJ1-4
cdr3_aa: CASSWIDRGAEKLFF
cdr3_nt: TGTGCCAGCAGCTGGATCGACAGGGGGGCCGAAAAACTGTTTTTT

d_call: TRBD1
v_call: TRBV7-9
clone_size: few
j_call: TRBJ1-5
cdr3_aa: CASSRQGAEQPQHF
cdr3_nt: TGTGCCAGCAGCCGACAGGGGGCGGAGCAGCCCCAGCATTTT

d_call: TRBD2
v_call: TRBV19
clone_size: few
j_call: TRBJ2-6
cdr3_aa: CASSIAGGGSRANVLTF
cdr3_nt: TGTGCCAGTAGTATAGCGGGAGGGGGTTCACGGGCCAACGTCCTGACTTTC

d_call: NA
v_call: TRBV14
clone_size: few
j_call: TRBJ1-2
cdr3_aa: CASSITRGVGGYTF
cdr3_nt: TGTGCCAGCAGTATTACGCGAGGCGTCGGGGGCTACACCTTC

d_call: TRBD1
v_call: TRBV19
clone_size: NA
j_call: TRBJ1-1
cdr3_aa: CASSIRRTGMNTEAFF
cdr3_nt: TGTGCCAGTAGTATAAGAAGGACAGGGATGAACACTGAAGCTTTCTTT

d_call: NA
v_call: TRBV2
clone_size: NA
j_call: TRBJ2-1
cdr3_aa: CASSEYGVKFF
cdr3_nt: TGTGCCAGCAGTGAATACGGAGTTAAGTTCTTC

d_call: TRBD1
v_call: TRBV7-9
clone_size: NA
j_call: TRBJ1-4
cdr3_aa: CASSLGQGKGKLFF
cdr3_nt: TGTGCCAGCAGCTTAGGACAGGGAAAGGGAAAACTGTTTTTT

d_call: NA
v_call: TRBV7-2
clone_size: NA
j_call: TRBJ2-5
cdr3_aa: CASSRGARETQYF
cdr3_nt: TGTGCCAGCAGCCGCGGGGCCAGGGAGACCCAGTACTTC

d_call: TRBD1
v_call: TRBV19
clone_size: NA
j_call: TRBJ1-1
cdr3_aa: CASSGQANTEAFF
cdr3_nt: TGTGCCAGTAGTGGACAGGCGAACACTGAAGCTTTCTTT

d_call: TRBD1
v_call: TRBV19
clone_size: NA
j_call: TRBJ2-7
cdr3_aa: CANFNFCTGASSYEQYF
cdr3_nt: TGTGCCAATTTTAATTTTTGTACAGGGGCGAGCTCCTACGAGCAGTACTTC

d_call: NA
v_call: TRBV28
clone_size: few
j_call: TRBJ2-2
cdr3_aa: CASGLYRGLGTGELFF
cdr3_nt: TGTGCCAGCGGGTTATATCGGGGATTAGGCACCGGGGAGCTGTTTTTT

d_call: TRBD2
v_call: TRBV27
clone_size: few
j_call: TRBJ2-2
cdr3_aa: CASRPGLAGSTGELFF
cdr3_nt: TGTGCCAGCAGGCCGGGACTAGCGGGAAGCACCGGGGAGCTGTTTTTT

d_call: TRBD1
v_call: TRBV28
clone_size: NA
j_call: TRBJ2-5
cdr3_aa: CASSPTGGLETQYF
cdr3_nt: TGTGCCAGCAGTCCGACAGGGGGCTTGGAGACCCAGTACTTC

d_call: TRBD1
v_call: TRBV29-1
clone_size: few
j_call: TRBJ1-2
cdr3_aa: CSVAVTGVPYGYTF
cdr3_nt: TGCAGCGTTGCTGTGACAGGGGTCCCCTATGGCTACACCTTC

d_call: NA
v_call: TRBV7-9
clone_size: few
j_call: TRBJ2-5
cdr3_aa: CASRPGSKETQYF
cdr3_nt: TGTGCCAGCAGACCCGGGAGCAAAGAGACCCAGTACTTC

d_call: TRBD1
v_call: TRBV28
clone_size: NA
j_call: TRBJ1-1
cdr3_aa: CASSLLTGRTEAFF
cdr3_nt: TGTGCCAGCAGCCTTCTGACAGGGCGCACTGAAGCTTTCTTT

d_call: TRBD1
v_call: TRBV5-1
clone_size: NA
j_call: TRBJ1-3
cdr3_aa: CASSRGQGFGNTIYF
cdr3_nt: TGCGCCAGCAGCAGGGGACAGGGCTTCGGAAACACCATATATTTT

d_call: TRBD1
v_call: TRBV7-3
clone_size: NA
j_call: TRBJ2-2
cdr3_aa: CASSPGQGATGELFF
cdr3_nt: TGTGCCAGCAGCCCAGGACAGGGCGCCACCGGGGAGCTGTTTTTT

d_call: NA
v_call: TRBV7-9
clone_size: NA
j_call: TRBJ2-2
cdr3_aa: CASSLLFAGNTGELFF
cdr3_nt: TGTGCCAGCAGCTTATTATTTGCGGGGAACACCGGGGAGCTGTTTTTT

d_call: NA
v_call: TRBV18
clone_size: few
j_call: TRBJ1-2
cdr3_aa: CASSPQGTGYGYTF
cdr3_nt: TGTGCCAGCTCACCACAGGGAACGGGATATGGCTACACCTTC

d_call: NA
v_call: TRBV5-4
clone_size: NA
j_call: TRBJ2-3
cdr3_aa: CASSSEWATDTQYF
cdr3_nt: TGTGCCAGCAGCTCCGAATGGGCCACAGATACGCAGTATTTT

d_call: TRBD1
v_call: TRBV27
clone_size: few
j_call: TRBJ2-3
cdr3_aa: CASSASQGAGTDTQYF
cdr3_nt: TGTGCCAGCAGTGCATCCCAGGGGGCGGGCACAGATACGCAGTATTTT

d_call: TRBD2
v_call: TRBV5-1
clone_size: few
j_call: TRBJ2-5
cdr3_aa: CASSLAPGLAGGQETQYF
cdr3_nt: TGCGCCAGCAGCTTGGCCCCGGGACTAGCGGGAGGGCAAGAGACCCAGTACTTC

d_call: NA
v_call: TRBV9
clone_size: once
j_call: TRBJ2-3
cdr3_aa: CASSSPAEYADTQYF
cdr3_nt: TGTGCCAGCAGCTCCCCAGCGGAATACGCAGATACGCAGTATTTT

d_call: NA
v_call: TRBV2
clone_size: NA
j_call: TRBJ1-2
cdr3_aa: CASSAGYGYTF
cdr3_nt: TGTGCCAGCAGTGCAGGGTATGGCTACACCTTC

d_call: TRBD1
v_call: TRBV5-1
clone_size: few
j_call: TRBJ2-5
cdr3_aa: CASSPQDASGTGVVSGQETQYF
cdr3_nt: TGCGCCAGCAGCCCCCAAGATGCATCCGGGACAGGGGTAGTGTCTGGGCAAGAGACCCAGTACTTC

d_call: TRBD1
v_call: TRBV6-5
clone_size: few
j_call: TRBJ1-2
cdr3_aa: CASSYGGGQGAGGYTF
cdr3_nt: TGTGCCAGCAGTTACGGAGGGGGACAGGGGGCCGGTGGCTACACCTTC